The 22 T cell receptor beta chains presented below share a single source sample, sequenced in a study of T cell responses to AZD1222 COVID-19 vaccine. The table came from immunoSEQ multiplex PCR; TCRdb's copy has only in-frame clones and leaves some out. The sample shows about 110,000 clones, around 83% of them seen only once. Sequenced here: peripheral blood, sampled on day 0 of AZD1222 vaccination. The receptors derive from an adult in good health.

V is TRBV6-5 and J is TRBJ1-5; D unclear. The CDR3 is made up of 14 amino acids. Trimming took 6 bases from V and 2 from J, leaving 11 bases between them. CDR1 is MNHEY and CDR2 is SVGAGI in the germline V gene. The CDR3 nucleotides are TGTGCCAGCAGCCGGGCCAGTGGCAATCAGCCCCAGCATTTT. Translation gives CASSRASGNQPQHF.

Only a few counts were recorded for this clone. This chain links TRBV12-5 with TRBJ2-1; D is unresolved. The V end lost 0 bases, the J end lost 9 bases, and 6 bases lay between the germline ends. The CDR3 loop spans 12 amino acids. Germline assignment: CDR1 LGHNT and CDR2 FRNRAP. The CDR3 is CASGLVPGEQFF. CDR3 nucleotides: TGTGCTAGTGGTTTGGTACCCGGTGAGCAGTTCTTC. Supplemented by reference TRBV12-5 and TRBJ2-1, the full variable domain reads DARVTQTPRHKVTEMGQEVTMRCQPILGHNTVFWYRQTMMQGLELLAYFRNRAPLDDSGMPKDRFSAEMPDATLATLKIQPSEPRDSAVYFCASGLVPGEQFFGPGTRLTVL.

This rearrangement joins TRBV3-1 (or the pseudogene TRBV3-2) to TRBJ1-3; D possibly corresponds to TRBD1 (5 bases). Germline values: CDR1 LGHDT, CDR2 YNNKEL (reference sequence). The CDR3 length is 16 residues. V lost 4 bases to trimming and J lost 3 bases, with 16 bases between them. This chain's CDR3 is CASSPWDRTIGNTIYF. In DNA, the CDR3 is TGTGCCAGCAGCCCGTGGGACCGGACGATTGGAAACACCATATATTTT.

This clone was detected only once. The CDR3: CASSYGTWGREQYF. The CDR3 DNA is TGTGCCAGCAGTTACGGGACCTGGGGGCGCGAGCAGTACTTC. The V gene is TRBV6-5, the J gene TRBJ2-7, with D perhaps matching TRBD1 (6 bases). The CDR3 covers 14 residues. Trimming left V 2 bases short and J 6 bases short, with 14 bases between. CDR1 and CDR2 from the germline V gene are MNHEY and SVGAGI.

This clone was recorded once. The chain links TRBV18 to TRBJ1-2; 7 bases fit TRBD1. CDR1 and CDR2 (germline): KGHSH, LQKENI. This CDR3 spans 13 amino acids. Unmatched junction bases numbered 5, after V lost 4 bases and J lost 6 bases. The CDR3 loop is CASSLQGVDGYTF. CDR3 nucleotide sequence: TGTGCCAGCTCACTCCAGGGGGTAGATGGCTACACCTTC. Looking up the rest from reference TRBV18 and TRBJ1-2 gives the full variable domain: NAGVMQNPRHLVRRRGQEARLRCSPMKGHSHVYWYRQLPEEGLKFMVYLQKENIIDESGMPKERFSAEFPKEGPSILRIQQVVRGDSAAYFCASSLQGVDGYTFGSGTRLTVV.

This clone was recorded a few times. The identical CDR3 is also encoded by other nucleotide sequences in the sample. In nucleotides, the CDR3 is TGTGCCAGCAGGGCGACAGGTAGCAATCAGCCCCAGCATTTT. The encoded protein is CASRATGSNQPQHF. This chain links TRBV2 with TRBJ1-5; possible D gene TRBD1, 6 bases. This CDR3 spans 14 amino acids. Germline lookup yields CDR1 SNHLY and CDR2 FYNNEI. Trimming left V 6 bases short and J 0 bases short, with 9 bases between.

The chain joins TRBV5-1 to TRBJ2-1, with 16 nucleotides matching TRBD2. Germline V gene data show CDR1 as SGHRS and CDR2 as YFSETQ. The CDR3 spans 15 residues. V shed 4 bases and J 8 bases; nucleotides not matched to a gene: 3. The CDR3 sequence is CASSQGTSGGDEQFF. The DNA for the CDR3 is TGCGCCAGCAGCCAAGGGACTAGCGGGGGGGATGAGCAGTTCTTC.

The chain joins TRBV7-8 to TRBJ2-1; D might be TRBD2 (7 bases). CDR1 SGHVS and CDR2 FQNEAQ come from the germline V gene. There are 15 residues in the CDR3. V was trimmed by 1 base and J by 9 bases, leaving 16 bases between them. The CDR3 region is CASSLGRGALSEQFF. CDR3 sequence (DNA): TGTGCCAGCAGCTTAGGTCGGGGGGCGTTATCTGAGCAGTTCTTC.

The chain couples TRBV9 to TRBJ1-5; D not certain. V was trimmed by 0 bases and J by 6 bases, leaving 10 bases between them. The CDR3 totals 14 residues. CDR1 is SGDLS and CDR2 is YYNGEE in the germline V gene. The chain's CDR3 is CASSVDHGVQPQHF. In DNA, the CDR3 is TGTGCCAGCAGCGTAGATCACGGGGTTCAGCCCCAGCATTTT.

The chain combines TRBV2 with TRBJ1-5; D not certain. The CDR3 spans 14 residues. CDR1 and CDR2 (germline): SNHLY, FYNNEI. V lost 9 bases and J lost 2, with 14 bases in between. CDR3 region: CASKGGVGNQPQHF. CDR3 sequence (DNA): TGTGCCAGTAAGGGTGGGGTGGGCAATCAGCCCCAGCATTTT.

This rearrangement joins TRBV24-1 to TRBJ2-2; 9 bases align to TRBD1. The ends lost 8 bases at V and 8 bases at J; junction bases unmatched: 8. The CDR3 has 14 amino acids. The germline CDR1 and CDR2 sequences are KGHDR and SFDVKD. CDR3 bases: TGTGCCACCAACCCGGGACAGGGTCATGGGGAGCTGTTTTTT. Its translation: CATNPGQGHGELFF.

The chain links TRBV28 to TRBJ1-5, with 7 bases matching TRBD1. With V trimmed by 6 bases and J by 6 bases, 8 bases remained unmatched. The CDR3 runs to 14 residues. Germline values: CDR1 MDHEN, CDR2 SYDVKM. The CDR3 sequence is CASSLGQNGQPQHF. As DNA, the CDR3 is TGTGCCAGCAGCCTGGGACAGAATGGTCAGCCCCAGCATTTT.

This sequence joins TRBV9 and TRBJ2-2; 10 nucleotides line up with TRBD1. The CDR3 sequence is 15 residues long. V was clipped by 4 bases and J by 7 bases; unmatched bases: 7. Per the germline V gene, CDR1 is SGDLS and CDR2 is YYNGEE. CDR3 coding DNA: TGTGCCAGCAGCACCCGACAGGGGGCCAACGGGGAGCTGTTTTTT. Amino acid sequence: CASSTRQGANGELFF.

The gene calls are TRBV7-2 and TRBJ2-2; 7 nucleotides agree with TRBD1. Germline V gene data show CDR1 as SGHTA and CDR2 as FQGNSA. The trim removed 1 base at V and 0 bases at J, leaving 5 bases unmatched. The CDR3 spans 17 residues. CDR3 nucleotide sequence: TGTGCCAGCAGCTTAGTTTTGCAGGGGGCGAACACCGGGGAGCTGTTTTTT. Translated, it gives CASSLVLQGANTGELFF.

The J gene is TRBJ2-5, the V gene TRBV9; no clear D. The CDR3 spans 14 residues. Germline V gives CDR1 SGDLS, CDR2 YYNGEE. V shed 2 bases and J shed 1 base, with 9 bases lying between them. CDR3 nucleotides: TGTGCCAGCAGCGTTTATAGCAGCCAAGAGACCCAGTACTTC. It codes for CASSVYSSQETQYF. Supplemented by reference TRBV9 and TRBJ2-5, the full variable domain reads DSGVTQTPKHLITATGQRVTLRCSPRSGDLSVYWYQQSLDQGLQFLIQYYNGEERAKGNILERFSAQQFPDLHSELNLSSLELGDSALYFCASSVYSSQETQYFGPGTRLLVL.

The sample holds a few counts of this clone. The V call is TRBV6-4, the J call TRBJ2-1; 12 positions match TRBD2. The length of the CDR3 is 15 residues. The V gene's germline CDR1 is MRHNA and CDR2 SNTAGT. The ends lost 6 bases at V and 10 bases at J; junction bases unmatched: 10. The CDR3: CASSRTSGASTEQFF. The CDR3 DNA sequence: TGTGCCAGCAGCCGGACTAGCGGGGCCTCCACGGAGCAGTTCTTC.

The rearrangement joins TRBV27 to TRBJ1-5; 11 bases are shared with TRBD1. Per germline, CDR1 MNHEY and CDR2 SMNVEV (reference sequence). CDR3 length equals 15 residues. V dropped 2 bases and J dropped 6; count of bases not matched to a gene: 3. CDR3 in DNA: TGTGCCAGCAGTTTAAGGGACAGGGGGAGTCAGCCCCAGCATTTT. Amino acids: CASSLRDRGSQPQHF.

The chain couples TRBV7-9 to TRBJ2-2; no reliable D call. This CDR3 has 15 amino acids. The ends were cut back, 1 base at V and 0 bases at J, with 6 bases in the middle. Germline V lookup: CDR1 SEHNR, CDR2 FQNEAQ (reference sequence). CDR3 sequence reads: CASSLGAPNTGELFF. The CDR3 nucleotides are TGTGCCAGCAGCTTAGGGGCCCCGAACACCGGGGAGCTGTTTTTT.

The chain uses TRBV11-2 and TRBJ1-6; D gene ambiguous. The germline gives CDR1 SGHAT, CDR2 FQNNGV. The CDR3 is 14 residues long. Trimming pared 3 bases from V and 5 bases from J, leaving 8 bases between. Here the CDR3 reads CASSFGRDNSPLHF. Here the CDR3 DNA reads TGTGCCAGCAGCTTTGGTCGGGATAATTCACCCCTCCACTTT.

This clone has only a few counts. This chain links TRBV18 with TRBJ1-2; D gene ambiguous. The CDR3 is 13 amino acids. Germline values: CDR1 KGHSH, CDR2 LQKENI. The V gene lost 3 bases and the J gene lost 8 bases, with 13 bases spanning the gap. The CDR3 DNA reads TGTGCCAGCTCACCCCAGCGCTCGCGCGGCTACACCTTC. Translated, it gives CASSPQRSRGYTF.

The CDR3 loop reads CASSFPGVGNTIYF. The CDR3 nucleotides are TGTGCCAGCAGCTTTCCCGGGGTGGGGAACACCATATATTTT. This chain joins TRBV7-9 and TRBJ1-3; D gene uncertain. The germline V gene has CDR1 SEHNR and CDR2 FQNEAQ (reference sequence). V was clipped by 3 bases and J by 7 bases, with 13 bases between them. The CDR3 runs 14 residues.

The rearrangement joins TRBV15 to TRBJ1-6, with unresolved D. The V gene's germline CDR1 is LNHNV and CDR2 YYDKDF (reference sequence). Trimming stripped 3 bases from V and 7 bases from J, with 10 bases between. The CDR3 length is 14 residues. CDR3 region: CATSRAPGNSPLHF. DNA of the CDR3: TGTGCCACCAGCAGGGCCCCGGGGAATTCACCCCTCCACTTT. The whole variable domain, filled in from reference TRBV15 and TRBJ1-6, reads DAMVIQNPRYQVTQFGKPVTLSCSQTLNHNVMYWYQQKSSQAPKLLFHYYDKDFNNEADTPDNFQSRRPNTSFCFLDIRSPGLGDTAMYLCATSRAPGNSPLHFGNGTRLTVT.